What follows are 25 T cell receptor beta chains derived from one specimen sequenced in a study of T cell responses to AZD1222 COVID-19 vaccine. Method: immunoSEQ multiplex PCR; TCRdb's copy keeps in-frame clones and lacks some. This sample carries some 170,000 clones, 85% to 90% of them seen once, and the ten largest clones take 1.5% to 2%. Specimen: peripheral blood, collected on day 0 of AZD1222 vaccination. All receptors derive from an adult in good health.

V gene TRBV6-6 combines with J gene TRBJ2-7; TRBD2 aligns across 8 bases. This CDR3 has 16 amino acids. Per the germline V gene, CDR1 is MNHNY and CDR2 is SVGAGI (reference sequence). The V segment lost 5 bases and the J segment 0 bases; nucleotides outside the gene matches: 9. The CDR3 loop reads CASSRSSGTYSYEQYF. CDR3 bases: TGTGCCAGCAGTCGAAGTAGCGGGACTTACTCCTACGAGCAGTACTTC.

This clone was seen just once. This chain connects TRBV7-8 to TRBJ1-3, with D hard to call. Deletions cut 2 bases from V and 0 bases from J, with 20 bases between. There are 19 residues in the CDR3. Looked up from germline, CDR1 is SGHVS and CDR2 is FQNEAQ. CDR3 coding DNA: TGTGCCAGCAGCTTATTCAGCCAACAGCGCCTTAGCTCTGGAAACACCATATATTTT. It is translated as CASSLFSQQRLSSGNTIYF. The full variable domain, its missing parts supplied by reference TRBV7-8 and TRBJ1-3, is GAGVSQSPRYKVAKRGQDVALRCDPISGHVSLFWYQQALGQGPEFLTYFQNEAQLDKSGLPSDRFFAERPEGSVSTLKIQRTQQEDSAVYLCASSLFSQQRLSSGNTIYFGEGSWLTVV.

This clone was seen a handful of times. This CDR3 is also generated by other DNA sequences in the sample. The chain joins TRBV6-5 to TRBJ2-1; D gene unclear. The ends were cut back, 7 bases at V and 4 bases at J, with 8 bases in the middle. CDR3 size: 12 residues. CDR1 MNHEY and CDR2 SVGAGI come from the germline V gene. CDR3 nucleotide sequence: TGTGCCAGCACATTACAGTACAATGAGCAGTTCTTC. Protein sequence: CASTLQYNEQFF.

The chain employs TRBV2 and TRBJ1-1; D may be TRBD1 (6 bases). This CDR3 has 19 amino acids. The germline V gene encodes CDR1 SNHLY and CDR2 FYNNEI. V gave up 7 bases and J gave up 2 bases, with 29 bases separating them. Here the CDR3 reads CASTRTAGSAGVGNTEAFF. CDR3 nucleotide sequence: TGTGCCAGCACCCGGACAGCGGGGTCGGCCGGGGTAGGAAACACTGAAGCTTTCTTT.

V is TRBV5-1 and J is TRBJ2-7; no definite D call. The germline CDR1 and CDR2 sequences are SGHRS and YFSETQ. The CDR3 covers 13 residues. Trimming removed 4 bases at V and 0 bases at J, with 8 bases between. The CDR3 DNA is TGCGCCAGCAGCGACGGAATCTCCTACGAGCAGTACGTC. Translation gives CASSDGISYEQYV.

The V gene is TRBV11-2, the J gene TRBJ2-3, with 10 bases aligning to TRBD2. V lost 3 bases to trimming and J lost 5 bases; unmatched junction nucleotides: 8. The germline V gene encodes CDR1 SGHAT and CDR2 FQNNGV. This CDR3 contains 16 residues. For the CDR3, the DNA is TGTGCCAGCAGCTTGGGTGAGCGGGGGGGAGGAGATACGCAGTATTTT. This encodes CASSLGERGGGDTQYF.

In this sample, this clone turned up once. The chain joins TRBV5-1 to TRBJ2-5; D is undetermined. The germline V gene encodes CDR1 SGHRS and CDR2 YFSETQ. V was cut by 0 bases and J by 2 bases, with 11 bases left in between. The CDR3 runs 15 residues. The CDR3 region has the DNA TGCGCCAGCAGCTTGGCCGTTAACAGTCAAGAGACCCAGTACTTC. Amino acids: CASSLAVNSQETQYF.

The chain has TRBV29-1 and TRBJ1-3, with D uncertain. Deletions cut 6 bases from V and 4 bases from J, with 13 bases between. The CDR3 is 13 amino acids. CDR1 is SQVTM and CDR2 is ANQGSEA in the germline V gene. DNA of the CDR3: TGCAGCGTCGCCGGGAACAGAGGAAACACCATATATTTT. This encodes CSVAGNRGNTIYF. The full variable domain, its missing parts supplied by reference TRBV29-1 and TRBJ1-3, is SAVISQKPSRDICQRGTSLTIQCQVDSQVTMMFWYRQQPGQSLTLIATANQGSEATYESGFVIDKFPISRPNLTFSTLTVSNMSPEDSSIYLCSVAGNRGNTIYFGEGSWLTVV.

This clone has just one count. The chain has TRBV6-5 and TRBJ1-4; 7 bases are a match to TRBD1. CDR3 length equals 13 residues. V lost 5 bases, J lost 4 bases, and 1 base stayed unmatched. Germline lookup yields CDR1 MNHEY and CDR2 SVGAGI. This CDR3 reads CASSRDSNEKLFF. Written as DNA, the CDR3 is TGTGCCAGCAGTAGGGACAGTAATGAAAAACTGTTTTTT.

The V call is TRBV2, the J call TRBJ2-5, with a weak D call TRBD2 (7 bases). The CDR3 is made up of 14 amino acids. Germline loops: CDR1 SNHLY, CDR2 FYNNEI. V lost 5 bases and J 4 bases, leaving 14 bases between the germline ends. The CDR3 coding sequence is TGTGCCAGCAGTACCGGGGGGCCTCGAGAGACCCAGTACTTC. Its protein is CASSTGGPRETQYF.

This clone appeared once. The chain links TRBV7-6 to TRBJ2-1; 7 nucleotides match TRBD2. Germline V gene lookup returns CDR1 SGHVS and CDR2 FNYEAQ. CDR3 length equals 16 residues. Germline trimming cut 5 bases from V and 3 bases from J; bases unmatched to any gene: 10. The CDR3 region is CASSPGGAGVYNEQFF. CDR3 nucleotide sequence: TGTGCCAGCAGCCCTGGAGGGGCGGGGGTCTACAATGAGCAGTTCTTC.

V gene TRBV6-2 or TRBV6-3 combines with J gene TRBJ2-2, with 8 bases fitting TRBD2. The CDR3 is 15 amino acids. In germline, CDR1 is MNHEY, CDR2 SVGEGT. The V gene end was trimmed by 6 bases and the J gene end by 5 bases; junction bases not matched to a gene: 8. CDR3 loop: CASSPSGSGTGELFF. As DNA, the CDR3 is TGTGCCAGCAGCCCGAGCGGGAGTGGAACCGGGGAGCTGTTTTTT.

The chain's CDR3 is CASSKYTLNTEAFF. Here the CDR3 DNA reads TGCGCCAGCAGCAAGTATACACTGAACACTGAAGCTTTCTTT. J is TRBJ1-1 and V is TRBV4-1, with unresolved D. The germline V gene encodes CDR1 MGHRA and CDR2 YSYEKL. The CDR3 loop spans 14 amino acids. V gave up 5 bases and J gave up 0 bases, with 10 bases separating them.

This chain uses TRBV7-2 with TRBJ1-1; 11 bases line up with TRBD1. CDR1 is SGHTA, CDR2 FQGNSA, per germline. The V segment lost 6 bases and the J segment 4 bases; nucleotides outside the gene matches: 1. CDR3 size: 13 residues. CDR3 loop: CASRGQGGTEAFF. The CDR3 coding sequence is TGTGCCAGCAGGGGACAGGGGGGCACTGAAGCTTTCTTT.

This rearrangement joins TRBV12-5 to TRBJ2-3, with a possible D match to TRBD1 (5 bases). Germline assignment: CDR1 LGHNT and CDR2 FRNRAP. Trimming cost V 0 bases and J 0 bases, with 10 bases left between them. The CDR3 is 16 residues long. DNA of the CDR3: TGTGCTAGTGGTTTGGTTCAGGGCCTAAGCACAGATACGCAGTATTTT. Translated: CASGLVQGLSTDTQYF.

V gene TRBV18 combines with J gene TRBJ1-3; possibly TRBD1 for D (5 bases). Germline CDR1 is KGHSH and CDR2 is LQKENI. CDR3 size: 13 residues. V shed 1 base and J shed 8 bases, with 9 bases lying between them. The CDR3 region is CASSPQGPDTIYF. CDR3 DNA: TGTGCCAGCTCACCACAGGGGCCGGACACCATATATTTT.

The chain links TRBV12-3 or TRBV12-4 to TRBJ1-2; D not certain. CDR3 length: 12 amino acids. V lost 6 bases, J lost 3 bases, and 8 bases lay in between. The CDR3 protein is CASSPRDYGYTF. In DNA, the CDR3 is TGTGCCAGCAGCCCCCGTGACTATGGCTACACCTTC.

This clone was recorded a few times. The chain uses TRBV5-1 and TRBJ1-1; 8 positions match TRBD1. This CDR3 is built from 14 residues. Per the germline V gene, CDR1 is SGHRS and CDR2 is YFSETQ. V trimming: 4 bases; J trimming: 4 bases; junction bases outside the gene matches: 6. CDR3 sequence: CASSPGGSGTEAFF. The CDR3 coding sequence is TGCGCCAGCAGCCCAGGGGGCTCGGGCACTGAAGCTTTCTTT.

This chain joins TRBV7-9 and TRBJ2-1, with 12 positions matching TRBD2. V was pared by 3 bases and J by 6 bases, with 3 bases of the junction left unmatched. Germline lookup yields CDR1 SEHNR and CDR2 FQNEAQ (reference sequence). The CDR3 is made up of 15 amino acids. CDR3 amino acids: CASSLILAGGNEQFF. DNA of the CDR3: TGTGCCAGCAGCTTGATACTAGCGGGGGGCAATGAGCAGTTCTTC.

For the CDR3, the DNA is TGTGCCACCAACCCCAGGACGGTGAACACTGAAGCTTTCTTT. This codes for CATNPRTVNTEAFF. The rearrangement uses TRBV28 and TRBJ1-1, with no clear D. The V gene lost 10 bases and the J gene lost 0 bases, with 15 bases spanning the gap. The CDR3 is 14 residues long. The germline CDR1 and CDR2 sequences are MDHEN and SYDVKM.

V is TRBV7-2 and J is TRBJ2-3, with TRBD2 matching 9 bases. The CDR3 totals 18 residues. J was trimmed by 4 bases and V by 5 bases; bases with no gene match: 16. Germline V gene data show CDR1 as SGHTA and CDR2 as FQGNSA. The CDR3 loop is CASSPKLWAGGSADTQYF. In DNA, the CDR3 is TGTGCCAGCAGCCCTAAGCTCTGGGCGGGAGGGAGTGCAGATACGCAGTATTTT.

The chain links TRBV7-6 to TRBJ2-3, with 13 bases matching TRBD2. Germline V lookup: CDR1 SGHVS, CDR2 FNYEAQ. The CDR3 has 15 residues. The ends lost 6 bases at V and 6 bases at J; junction bases unmatched: 6. The CDR3 is CASSVTSGGRDTQYF. Written as DNA, the CDR3 is TGTGCCAGCAGTGTGACTAGCGGGGGGAGGGATACGCAGTATTTT.

V gene TRBV28 combines with J gene TRBJ2-5; the D is unclear. The CDR3 length is 14 residues. Germline V CDR1 and CDR2: MDHEN, SYDVKM. Trimming removed 2 bases from V and 1 base from J, with 8 bases in between. CDR3 sequence (DNA): TGTGCCAGCAGTTTACGGCAGAGCCAAGAGACCCAGTACTTC. Translated, it gives CASSLRQSQETQYF.

The chain couples TRBV19 to TRBJ1-2; no clear D gene. This CDR3 spans 15 amino acids. Trimming removed 8 bases at V and 5 bases at J, with 21 bases between. Germline V CDR1 and CDR2: LNHDA, SQIVND (reference sequence). CDR3 bases: TGTGCCAGTCTCGGAGACGCCGCTGGGTCTTATGGCTACACCTTC. Its protein product is CASLGDAAGSYGYTF.

The chain employs TRBV7-2 and TRBJ2-7; the match to TRBD1 covers 7 bases. Germline CDR1 is SGHTA and CDR2 is FQGNSA. There are 17 residues in the CDR3. J lost 0 bases, V lost 3 bases, and 11 bases had no gene match. The CDR3: CASSLASGTVSSYEQYF. The CDR3 DNA sequence: TGTGCCAGCAGCTTGGCTTCCGGGACAGTCAGCTCCTACGAGCAGTACTTC.